This passage covers 9 T cell receptor beta chains from one sample sequenced in a study of T cells expressing NK-cell markers. TCRdb re-called the 5' RACE reads and catalogs CDR3 proteins one per entry, DNA excluded. The sample includes about 400,000 distinct CDR3 sequences. The sequenced sample was blood T cells: a sorted CD56 or NKG2C T cell subset, CD4+ or CD8+ T cells, or bulk PBMC T cells (not recorded which). The receptor source for this set is a woman aged 50 to 60 in good health.

The chain joins TRBV5-5 to TRBJ1-2; as DNA is missing, the TRBD1 call by TCRdb cannot be tested. The CDR3 loop spans 15 amino acids. CDR1 and CDR2 from the germline V gene are SGHKS and YYEKEE (reference sequence). CDR3 region: CASSYGTGKIGGYTF.

V gene TRBV10-3 combines with J gene TRBJ2-7; the TCRdb D gene call, TRBD1, has no DNA to confirm it. There are 15 residues in the CDR3. The V gene's germline CDR1 is ENHRY and CDR2 SYGVKD. The CDR3: CAIRSSGGEKGEQYF.

The chain links TRBV29-1 to TRBJ2-7; TCRdb names TRBD2, which stays unverified in the absence of DNA. Germline V gene lookup returns CDR1 SQVTM and CDR2 ANQGSEA. The length of the CDR3 is 12 residues. CDR3 in amino acids: CSVVSLLYEQYF.

The rearrangement joins TRBV5-1 to TRBJ2-3; absent DNA, TCRdb's TRBD2 call cannot be checked. Per germline, CDR1 SGHRS and CDR2 YFSETQ. The CDR3 runs to 17 residues. CDR3 amino acids: CASTHTEGGSRTDTQYF.

This rearrangement joins TRBV20-1 to TRBJ2-5; TCRdb's D call of TRBD1 is untestable without DNA. This CDR3 region has 13 residues. Germline V gives CDR1 DFQATT, CDR2 SNEGSKA (reference sequence). The CDR3: CSARATGSETQYF.

V and J are TRBV29-1 and TRBJ2-3; absent DNA, TCRdb's TRBD1 call cannot be checked. CDR1 SQVTM and CDR2 ANQGSEA come from the germline V gene. This CDR3 has 15 residues. The chain's CDR3 is CSVSGTGGLADTQYF.

The chain uses TRBV10-3 and TRBJ2-4; TCRdb picks TRBD2, but there is no DNA to check that call. This CDR3 has 13 amino acids. Germline V CDR1 and CDR2: ENHRY, SYGVKD. CDR3 protein: CATSAGGQNIQYF.

The V call is TRBV12-3 or TRBV12-4, the J call TRBJ2-7; absent DNA, TCRdb's TRBD1 call cannot be checked. The CDR3 runs to 12 residues. The CDR3 here is CASSSRAAEQYF.

The V and J genes are TRBV28 and TRBJ1-6; TCRdb picks TRBD1, but there is no DNA to check that call. The germline V gene encodes CDR1 MDHEN and CDR2 SYDVKM. This CDR3 has 16 residues. The chain's CDR3 is CASSLSQGAGNSPLHF. Full variable domain (outside the CDR3, taken from reference TRBV28 and TRBJ1-6): DVKVTQSSRYLVKRTGEKVFLECVQDMDHENMFWYRQDPGLGLRLIYFSYDVKMKEKGDIPEGYSVSREKKERFSLILESASTNQTSMYLCASSLSQGAGNSPLHFGNGTRLTVT.